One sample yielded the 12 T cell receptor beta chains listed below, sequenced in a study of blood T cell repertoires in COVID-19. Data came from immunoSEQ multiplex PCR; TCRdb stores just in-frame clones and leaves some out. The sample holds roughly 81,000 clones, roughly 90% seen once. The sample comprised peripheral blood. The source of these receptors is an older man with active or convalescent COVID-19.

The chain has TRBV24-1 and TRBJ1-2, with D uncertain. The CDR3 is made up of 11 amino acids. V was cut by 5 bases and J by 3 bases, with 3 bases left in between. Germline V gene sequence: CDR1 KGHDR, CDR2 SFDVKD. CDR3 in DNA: TGTGCCACCAGTGGCGACTATGGCTACACCTTC. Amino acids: CATSGDYGYTF.

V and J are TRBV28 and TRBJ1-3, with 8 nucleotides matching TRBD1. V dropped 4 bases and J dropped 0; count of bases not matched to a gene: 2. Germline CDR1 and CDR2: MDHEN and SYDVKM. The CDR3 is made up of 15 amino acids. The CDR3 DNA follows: TGTGCCAGCAGTTATACAGGGGGCTCTGGAAACACCATATATTTT. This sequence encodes CASSYTGGSGNTIYF.

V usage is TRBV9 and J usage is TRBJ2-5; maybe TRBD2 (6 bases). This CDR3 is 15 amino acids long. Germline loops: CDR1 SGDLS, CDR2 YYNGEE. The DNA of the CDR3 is TGTGCTCAGCATTCGGAGGGGAGGTCGCAAGAGACCCAGTACTTC. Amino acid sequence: CAQHSEGRSQETQYF.

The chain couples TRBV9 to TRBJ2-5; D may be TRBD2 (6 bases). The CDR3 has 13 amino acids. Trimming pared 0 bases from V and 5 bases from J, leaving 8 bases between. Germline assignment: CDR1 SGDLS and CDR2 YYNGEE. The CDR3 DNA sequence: TGTGCCAGCAGCGTAGATGCGGGGGAGACCCAGTACTTC. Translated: CASSVDAGETQYF.

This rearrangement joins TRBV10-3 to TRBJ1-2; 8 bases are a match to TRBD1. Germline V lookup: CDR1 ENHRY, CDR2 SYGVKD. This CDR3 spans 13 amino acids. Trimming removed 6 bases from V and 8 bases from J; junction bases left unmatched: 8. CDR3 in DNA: TGTGCCATCAGCCAGGGACAGGTTCGGGGCTACACCTTC. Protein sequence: CAISQGQVRGYTF.

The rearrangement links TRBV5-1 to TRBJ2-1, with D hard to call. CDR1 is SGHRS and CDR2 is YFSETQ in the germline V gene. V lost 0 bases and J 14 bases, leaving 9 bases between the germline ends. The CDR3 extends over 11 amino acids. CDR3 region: CASSLDRTEFF. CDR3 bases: TGCGCCAGCAGCTTGGACAGAACGGAGTTCTTC.

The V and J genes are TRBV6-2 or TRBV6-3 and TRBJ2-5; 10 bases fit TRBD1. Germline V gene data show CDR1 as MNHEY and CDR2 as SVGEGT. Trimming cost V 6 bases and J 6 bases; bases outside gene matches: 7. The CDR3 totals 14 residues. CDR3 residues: CASSQGQGRKTQYF. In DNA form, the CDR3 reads TGTGCCAGCAGCCAGGGACAGGGGAGGAAGACCCAGTACTTC.

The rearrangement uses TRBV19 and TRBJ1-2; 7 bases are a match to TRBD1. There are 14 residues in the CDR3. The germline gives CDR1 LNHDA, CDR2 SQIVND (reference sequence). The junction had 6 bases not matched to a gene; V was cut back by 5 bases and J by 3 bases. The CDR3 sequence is CASSPPGQYYGYTF. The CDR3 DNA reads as TGTGCCAGTAGTCCACCGGGACAGTACTATGGCTACACCTTC.

CDR3 coding DNA: TGTGCCAGCAGTGAAGGACAGACCCTGAATGAAAAACTGTTTTTT. Translated: CASSEGQTLNEKLFF. The chain links TRBV25-1 to TRBJ1-4; D is perhaps TRBD1 (6 bases). CDR3 length equals 15 residues. CDR1 and CDR2 from the germline V gene are MGHDK and SYGVNS. V was clipped by 2 bases and J by 5 bases, with 12 bases between them.

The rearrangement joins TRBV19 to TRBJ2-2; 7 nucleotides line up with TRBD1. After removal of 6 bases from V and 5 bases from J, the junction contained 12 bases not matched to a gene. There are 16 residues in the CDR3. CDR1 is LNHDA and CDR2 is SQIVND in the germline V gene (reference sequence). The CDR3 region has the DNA TGTGCCAGTAGCCCCGTAGGGCCAGGGGGAACCGGGGAGCTGTTTTTT. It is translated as CASSPVGPGGTGELFF.

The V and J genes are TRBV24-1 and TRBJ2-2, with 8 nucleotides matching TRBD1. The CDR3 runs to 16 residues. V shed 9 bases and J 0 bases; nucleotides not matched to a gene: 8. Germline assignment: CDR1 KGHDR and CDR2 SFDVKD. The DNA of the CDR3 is TGTGCCACCGCCCGGGACAGGATAACGAACACCGGGGAGCTGTTTTTT. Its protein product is CATARDRITNTGELFF.

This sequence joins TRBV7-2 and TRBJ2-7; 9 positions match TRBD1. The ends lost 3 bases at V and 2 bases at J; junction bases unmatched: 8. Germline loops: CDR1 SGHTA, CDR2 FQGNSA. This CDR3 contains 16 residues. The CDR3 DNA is TGTGCCAGCAGCTTCTCTGGGACAGGGAACACCTACGAGCAGTACTTC. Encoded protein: CASSFSGTGNTYEQYF.